Presented here are 27 T cell receptor beta chains from one specimen sequenced in a study of early T cells in non-severe SARS-CoV-2 infection. TCRdb independently ran MiXCR on the 5' RACE reads; one entry per CDR3 protein. The sample carries tens of thousands of distinct CDR3 sequences, 6% to 7% recorded once. What was sequenced was whole blood. Receptors originate from an adult who was a healthcare worker with PCR-confirmed SARS-CoV-2 infection or an uninfected control (not recorded which).

This clonotype was detected only a few times. This chain links TRBV12-3 or TRBV12-4 with TRBJ1-2; D is undetermined. CDR3 size: 13 residues. V was shortened by 2 bases and J by 2 bases, with 6 bases between the two germline ends. This CDR3 is CASSLRRNYGYTF. The DNA for the CDR3 is TGTGCCAGCAGTTTACGGCGGAACTATGGCTACACCTTC.

This clonotype has more than one count but fewer than ten. The chain combines TRBV12-3 or TRBV12-4 with TRBJ2-7, with D unclear. This CDR3 is built from 12 residues. V was pared by 2 bases and J by 6 bases, with 8 bases between. CDR3 coding DNA: TGTGCCAGCAGTTTAACATTGGGCGAGCAGTACTTC. Translation: CASSLTLGEQYF.

This rearrangement joins TRBV4-3 to TRBJ1-2; 8 bases are a match to TRBD1. The CDR3 covers 15 residues. J gave up 8 bases and V 0 bases, and 8 bases lay outside the gene matches. Germline CDR1 and CDR2: LGHNA and YSLEER. In DNA form, the CDR3 reads TGCGCCAGCAGCCAAGACCTAGACAGGGGATCCGGCTACACCTTC. Protein product: CASSQDLDRGSGYTF.

The gene calls are TRBV28 and TRBJ1-6; D is unclear. The CDR3 consists of 12 residues. The germline CDR1 and CDR2 sequences are MDHEN and SYDVKM. Deletions cut 7 bases from V and 8 bases from J, with 9 bases between. CDR3 coding DNA: TGTGCCAGCACGGAGGGCTATTCACCCCTCCACTTT. Translating gives CASTEGYSPLHF. The full variable domain, completed using reference TRBV28 and TRBJ1-6, is DVKVTQSSRYLVKRTGEKVFLECVQDMDHENMFWYRQDPGLGLRLIYFSYDVKMKEKGDIPEGYSVSREKKERFSLILESASTNQTSMYLCASTEGYSPLHFGNGTRLTVT.

In this sample, this clonotype turned up a few times. This chain links TRBV7-8 with TRBJ2-5; D is undetermined. V was trimmed by 8 bases and J by 4 bases, leaving 23 bases between them. The length of the CDR3 is 16 residues. Germline V gene sequence: CDR1 SGHVS, CDR2 FQNEAQ. The CDR3 sequence is CASDKQRGGIGETQYF. CDR3 nucleotides: TGTGCCAGCGACAAACAGCGAGGTGGGATTGGAGAGACCCAGTACTTC. The complete variable domain, with remaining parts taken from reference TRBV7-8 and TRBJ2-5, reads GAGVSQSPRYKVAKRGQDVALRCDPISGHVSLFWYQQALGQGPEFLTYFQNEAQLDKSGLPSDRFFAERPEGSVSTLKIQRTQQEDSAVYLCASDKQRGGIGETQYFGPGTRLLVL.

This clonotype was seen many times. This chain links TRBV11-3 with TRBJ2-1, with TRBD1 matching over 10 bases. In germline, CDR1 is SGHNT, CDR2 YENEEA. Trimming took 3 bases from V and 5 from J; bases not matched to a gene: 1. The CDR3 consists of 14 residues. CDR3: CASSFGTGDNEQFF. The CDR3 DNA follows: TGTGCCAGCAGCTTCGGGACAGGGGACAATGAGCAGTTCTTC.

This chain joins TRBV2 and TRBJ1-6; TRBD1 aligns across 9 bases. Trimming cost V 6 bases and J 9 bases; bases outside gene matches: 3. CDR1 and CDR2 from the germline V gene are SNHLY and FYNNEI. The CDR3 loop spans 13 amino acids. The CDR3 protein is CASRGQGSSPLHF. The CDR3 bases are TGTGCCAGCAGGGGACAGGGCTCTTCACCCCTCCACTTT.

For the CDR3, the DNA is TGCGCCAGCAGCCAGGCCAAGGGCGGGACAGGGACCACTGAAGCTTTCTTT. Protein: CASSQAKGGTGTTEAFF. The chain links TRBV4-1 to TRBJ1-1; 9 bases fit TRBD1. Germline V gene data show CDR1 as MGHRA and CDR2 as YSYEKL. There are 17 residues in the CDR3. Trimming removed 3 bases from V and 4 bases from J; junction bases left unmatched: 12.

This clonotype was detected ten times or more. The chain couples TRBV30 to TRBJ2-3; D unresolved. V was cut by 3 bases and J by 1 base, with 5 bases left in between. CDR3 length equals 12 residues. Germline V gene sequence: CDR1 GTSNPN, CDR2 SVGIG (reference sequence). The CDR3 nucleotides are TGTGCCTGGAGGACGGGCACAGATACGCAGTATTTT. This gives the protein CAWRTGTDTQYF.

This clonotype came up many times. The chain couples TRBV20-1 to TRBJ2-1, with D perhaps matching TRBD2 (5 bases). V was shortened by 0 bases and J by 6 bases, with 18 bases between the two germline ends. Germline V gene lookup returns CDR1 DFQATT and CDR2 SNEGSKA (reference sequence). The CDR3 runs to 16 residues. This CDR3 is CSARDFPGGSSNEQFF. In DNA form, the CDR3 reads TGCAGTGCTAGAGATTTCCCGGGCGGGTCGAGCAATGAGCAGTTCTTC.

This sequence joins TRBV11-2 and TRBJ2-2; D unclear. Trimming left V 4 bases short and J 1 base short, with 10 bases between. CDR1 and CDR2 from the germline V gene are SGHAT and FQNNGV. CDR3 length: 15 amino acids. The CDR3 spells CASSSNYGNTGELFF. The CDR3, as DNA: TGTGCCAGCAGCTCTAACTACGGGAACACCGGGGAGCTGTTTTTT.

CDR3 sequence (DNA): TGTGCCAGCAGGGACTCGGGGGACAGGGGCGCAGATACGCAGTATTTT. Translation gives CASRDSGDRGADTQYF. This chain uses TRBV11-3 with TRBJ2-3; TRBD1 matches at 10 bases. CDR1 and CDR2 (germline): SGHNT, YENEEA. With V trimmed by 6 bases and J by 4 bases, 10 bases remained unmatched. The CDR3 totals 16 residues.

This clonotype was found many times. The rearrangement joins TRBV7-2 to TRBJ2-7, with TRBD2 matching 8 bases. Per the germline V gene, CDR1 is SGHTA and CDR2 is FQGNSA. V shed 4 bases and J 3 bases; nucleotides not matched to a gene: 8. The CDR3 sequence is 15 residues long. CDR3 sequence: CASSSYGTSIYEQYF. Written as DNA, the CDR3 is TGTGCCAGCAGCTCCTACGGGACTAGTATCTACGAGCAGTACTTC.

The J gene is TRBJ2-1, the V gene TRBV7-9, with 8 bases identical to TRBD1. Germline V CDR1 and CDR2: SEHNR, FQNEAQ (reference sequence). The CDR3 has 17 residues. J gave up 9 bases and V 4 bases, and 17 bases lay outside the gene matches. In nucleotides, the CDR3 is TGTGCCAGCAGCTCCCCGTCAGACAGGGGAGCGTCGCTTGAGCAGTTCTTC. It translates to CASSSPSDRGASLEQFF.

There are many counts of this clonotype. The gene calls are TRBV4-2 and TRBJ2-5; D unclear. The CDR3 runs to 14 residues. V was trimmed by 4 bases and J by 2 bases, leaving 11 bases between them. Germline values: CDR1 LGHNA, CDR2 YNFKEQ. CDR3 in DNA: TGTGCCAGCAGCCGAAACAGAGGACAAGAGACCCAGTACTTC. Its protein product is CASSRNRGQETQYF.

The DNA of the CDR3 is TGTGCCAGCAGATTAGGGACAGAGTACGAGCAGTACTTC. It is translated as CASRLGTEYEQYF. The chain combines TRBV27 with TRBJ2-7, with 7 bases fitting TRBD1. Looked up from germline, CDR1 is MNHEY and CDR2 is SMNVEV (reference sequence). The junction had 6 bases not matched to a gene; V was cut back by 6 bases and J by 4 bases. There are 13 residues in the CDR3.

In its sample, this clonotype was seen a few times. The rearrangement joins TRBV6-5 to TRBJ1-1; D gene uncertain. CDR1 and CDR2 from the germline V gene are MNHEY and SVGAGI. The germline V and J ends were trimmed by 5 bases and 3 bases, with 19 bases remaining between them. The CDR3 consists of 16 residues. CDR3 residues: CASSRWMFGRDTEAFF. The CDR3 DNA reads as TGTGCCAGCAGTCGCTGGATGTTCGGGCGGGACACTGAAGCTTTCTTT.

This clonotype was seen a handful of times. V usage is TRBV5-1 and J usage is TRBJ2-6, with 9 bases lining up with TRBD1. Trimming removed 5 bases from V and 1 base from J; junction bases left unmatched: 10. Germline CDR1 is SGHRS and CDR2 is YFSETQ. This CDR3 comprises 18 residues. CDR3 sequence reads: CASRDLSGQGSGANVLTF. The CDR3 DNA reads TGCGCCAGCAGGGACCTTTCGGGACAGGGATCTGGGGCCAACGTCCTGACTTTC.

At least ten counts were recorded for this clonotype. The rearrangement links TRBV7-2 to TRBJ2-3, with 10 bases fitting TRBD2. The V gene's germline CDR1 is SGHTA and CDR2 FQGNSA. This CDR3 contains 17 residues. The J segment lost 5 bases and the V segment lost 5 bases, leaving 13 bases of the junction unmatched. The CDR3 loop reads CASSLLQKRGGGDTQYF. The DNA for the CDR3 is TGTGCCAGCAGCCTATTACAGAAGCGGGGGGGTGGAGATACGCAGTATTTT. The whole variable domain, filled in from reference TRBV7-2 and TRBJ2-3, reads GAGVSQSPSNKVTEKGKDVELRCDPISGHTALYWYRQSLGQGLEFLIYFQGNSAPDKSGLPSDRFSAERTGGSVSTLTIQRTQQEDSAVYLCASSLLQKRGGGDTQYFGPGTRLTVL.

This clonotype was found many times. V gene TRBV6-5 combines with J gene TRBJ2-1; D is perhaps TRBD2 (5 bases). V lost 0 bases to trimming and J lost 1 base, with 10 bases between them. This CDR3 has 16 amino acids. CDR1 MNHEY and CDR2 SVGAGI come from the germline V gene. The CDR3 DNA is TGTGCCAGCAGTTACTCCCGGGGAAGGTCCTACAATGAGCAGTTCTTC. This codes for CASSYSRGRSYNEQFF.

This clonotype appeared many times. This chain links TRBV29-1 with TRBJ1-2; 9 nucleotides line up with TRBD1. This CDR3 spans 12 amino acids. Germline lookup yields CDR1 SQVTM and CDR2 ANQGSEA. V dropped 5 bases and J dropped 11; count of bases not matched to a gene: 9. In DNA form, the CDR3 reads TGCAGCGTTTTTCAGACAGGGGGTGTATACACCTTC. Its protein is CSVFQTGGVYTF.

This clonotype was detected many times. This chain uses TRBV7-2 with TRBJ1-1; D is perhaps TRBD1 (5 bases). CDR3 length: 15 residues. V dropped 3 bases and J dropped 3 bases, with 14 bases sitting between them. Germline V CDR1 and CDR2: SGHTA, FQGNSA. CDR3 region: CASSLTGPGYTEAFF. The CDR3 DNA reads as TGTGCCAGCAGCTTGACGGGACCCGGGTACACTGAAGCTTTCTTT.

In the case of this clonotype: This may be a read error, as it is one base from a much larger clone. The V call is TRBV29-1, the J call TRBJ1-1, with D possibly matching TRBD1 (5 bases). Trimming removed 4 bases at V and 1 base at J, with 7 bases between. CDR3 size: 12 residues. The germline V gene encodes CDR1 SQVTM and CDR2 ANQGSEA. CDR3 coding DNA: TGCAGCGTTGGACAGTCGAACACTGAAGCTTTCTTT. This sequence encodes CSVGQSNTEAFF.

The chain joins TRBV6-2 or TRBV6-3 to TRBJ2-7; the D is unclear. Trimming pared 5 bases from V and 0 bases from J, leaving 11 bases between. Per germline, CDR1 MNHEY and CDR2 SVGEGT. The CDR3 loop spans 14 amino acids. In nucleotides, the CDR3 is TGTGCCAGCAGTACCGGCCATAGCTCCTACGAGCAGTACTTC. This encodes CASSTGHSSYEQYF.

This clonotype was counted at least ten times. This chain uses TRBV4-1 with TRBJ1-2; 8 nucleotides align to TRBD1. Germline CDR1 is MGHRA and CDR2 is YSYEKL. The trim removed 7 bases at V and 3 bases at J, leaving 16 bases unmatched. This CDR3 comprises 17 residues. The CDR3 bases are TGCGCCAGCACTTCCATTGGGCGACAGGGGATAGACTATGGCTACACCTTC. Translated: CASTSIGRQGIDYGYTF.

With regard to this clonotype: Just one base apart from a much larger clone, this may be a read error. The gene calls are TRBV10-2 and TRBJ2-1, with D unresolved. Per the germline V gene, CDR1 is WSHSY and CDR2 is SAAADI. This CDR3 is 12 amino acids long. In DNA form, the CDR3 reads TGCGCCAGCAGTACTGCTGATCTACGGCAGTCCTTC. It encodes CASSTADLRQSF.

This clonotype appeared many times. V is TRBV6-5 and J is TRBJ1-2, with 11 bases lining up with TRBD1. The CDR3 sequence is 17 residues long. Germline CDR1 MNHEY, CDR2 SVGAGI. Trimming cost V 5 bases and J 0 bases; bases outside gene matches: 8. In DNA form, the CDR3 reads TGTGCCAGCAGTCGCGGGACAGGGGGTTCGCCTAACTATGGCTACACCTTC. Encoded protein: CASSRGTGGSPNYGYTF.